This paragraph covers one T cell receptor beta chain sequence. The antigen remains undetermined. The sample comes from a study of OX40 agonist ivuxolimab in advanced cancers. Looking at the study overall: Patients were over 65% male with ages roughly 20 to 80, mean approximately 55.

The germline gives CDR1 SGHRS, CDR2 YFSETQ. J was trimmed by 5 bases and V by 2 bases; bases with no gene match: 6. The CDR3 consists of 15 residues. Using immunoSEQ multiplex PCR, the repertoire was profiled, and TCRdb retains in-frame clones only, with some absent. The profile covers 65,000 to 85,000 clones, with around 86% appearing a single time and just over 2.5% taken by the ten largest. Study results and caveats: Patients with a partial response at 0.1-3.0 mg/kg had among the lowest clonal expansion.

The J gene is TRBJ2-1, the V gene TRBV5-1, with 8 nucleotides matching TRBD2. The source is an adult with an advanced solid tumor such as melanoma, head and neck, liver or kidney cancer. The sequences come from CD4+ or CD8+ T cells sorted from blood, collected in a trial of the OX40 agonist ivuxolimab. The CDR3 here is CASSFSGAHNNEQFF. The CDR3 region has the DNA TGCGCCAGCAGCTTTAGCGGGGCTCACAACAATGAGCAGTTCTTC.